This entry features one T cell receptor beta chain sequence. These data are taken from a study of blood T cell repertoires in COVID-19. From germline, CDR1 is MGHRA and CDR2 YSYEKL. With 2 bases removed from V and 6 bases from J, the gap between germline ends came to 23 bases. This CDR3 spans 18 amino acids. The protocol was immunoSEQ multiplex PCR, while the TCRdb copy is restricted to in-frame clones and leaves out a portion. The sample includes 150,000 or so clones, about 86% of them seen just once. The sequencing input was PBMCs or T cells enriched from blood (not recorded which). The clonotype comes from a man aged 50-60 years who had recovered from COVID-19. This chain connects TRBV4-1 to TRBJ1-5; TRBD1 is a possible D gene (6 bases). The CDR3: CASSQTEWTVGVSQPQHF. In DNA, the CDR3 is TGCGCCAGCAGCCAAACAGAATGGACAGTCGGCGTAAGTCAGCCCCAGCATTTT.